The rows below give T cell receptor beta chains drawn from one sample of a study of cytomegalovirus exposure and HLA in healthy donors. Here immunoSEQ multiplex PCR was the method, and the copy in TCRdb shows in-frame clones only, minus some. Altogether just over 150,000 clones are present, 65% to 85% being singletons, with the ten largest covering about 6.3%. The sequenced sample was PBMCs. The receptor set was obtained from a male donor in good health and CMV-seropositive. Each CDR3 is given with its conserved first and last residue. D genes are given only for firm matches. Clone size is not always given. Where it is, it says once, few, many or a class for expanded clones.

v_call	clone_size	j_call	cdr3_length	d_call	cdr3_nt	cdr3_aa
TRBV5-1	.	TRBJ2-7	14	.	TGCGCCAGCAGCAAGAGCTTAAGCTCCTACGAGCAGTACTTC	CASSKSLSSYEQYF
TRBV2	few	TRBJ2-2	15	.	TGTGCCAGCAGGAGGACTCCCATAAACACCGGGGAGCTGTTTTTT	CASRRTPINTGELFF
TRBV5-6	.	TRBJ2-1	15	TRBD1	TGTGCCAGCAGCTACGGACAGGGGTGGGACAATGAGCAGTTCTTC	CASSYGQGWDNEQFF
TRBV28	few	TRBJ1-1	13	.	TGTGCCAGCAGTTTCCGGGTGGGCACTGAAGCTTTCTTT	CASSFRVGTEAFF
TRBV9	.	TRBJ2-3	15	TRBD1	TGTGCCAGCAGCGCCGGACAGGGAATATCAGATACGCAGTATTTT	CASSAGQGISDTQYF
TRBV7-6	few	TRBJ2-5	19	TRBD2	TGTGCCAGCAGCCAACTAGGACTAGCGGGAGACTGGGGCCAAGAGACCCAGTACTTC	CASSQLGLAGDWGQETQYF
TRBV6-5	.	TRBJ1-5	16	TRBD1	TGTGCCAGCAGTTACTCGAGGGGGCGATCGGCTCAGCCCCAGCATTTT	CASSYSRGRSAQPQHF
TRBV19	.	TRBJ2-7	16	.	TGTGCCAGTAGTACCGGGTCGCTACGATCGAGCGCGGAGCAGTACTTC	CASSTGSLRSSAEQYF
TRBV30	.	TRBJ2-2	16	.	TGTGCCTGGACGACGTTGGGACACACGAACACCGGGGAGCTGTTTTTT	CAWTTLGHTNTGELFF
TRBV19	few	TRBJ1-2	12	.	TGTGCCAGTAGTATTGGAGGGTTTGGCTACACCTTC	CASSIGGFGYTF
TRBV5-1	.	TRBJ1-4	14	TRBD1	TGCGCCAGCAGCTTACAGGGGGCGAATGAAAAACTGTTTTTT	CASSLQGANEKLFF
TRBV5-4	.	TRBJ1-5	15	.	TGTGCCAGCAGCGGGTGGCCCGGGGAAGATCCGCCCCAGCATTTT	CASSGWPGEDPPQHF
TRBV11-2	.	TRBJ2-5	13	.	TGTGCCAGCAGCTCGCACTACCAAGAGACCCAGTACTTC	CASSSHYQETQYF
TRBV18	.	TRBJ2-7	12	TRBD2	TGTGCCAGCTCACCGGGGGGGTACGAGCAGTACTTC	CASSPGGYEQYF
TRBV18	once	TRBJ1-2	13	.	TGTGCCAGCTCACCGGTAGAGGCGGATGGCTACACCTTC	CASSPVEADGYTF
TRBV5-1	.	TRBJ2-7	14	.	TGCGCCAGCAGCGGAGAAGCTTACCCCTACGAGCAGTACTTC	CASSGEAYPYEQYF
TRBV28	.	TRBJ2-7	16	.	TGTGCCAGCAGTTCCGCCGGGGGAGGTCGGCCCTACGAGCAGTACTTC	CASSSAGGGRPYEQYF
TRBV30	.	TRBJ2-7	13	.	TGTGCCTGGGGCAAATTACACCCCTACGAGCAGTACTTC	CAWGKLHPYEQYF
TRBV27	once	TRBJ2-3	13	.	TGTGCCAGCAGTTTATCGAGGGTAGATACGCAATATTTT	CASSLSRVDTQYF
TRBV5-8	.	TRBJ1-4	15	TRBD1	TGTGCCAGCAGCCTAGGACAGGGGGGTGGAGAAAAACTGTTTTTT	CASSLGQGGGEKLFF
TRBV28	once	TRBJ1-1	14	.	TGTGCCAGCCCTAGGCCAGGGGTGAACACTGAAGCTTTCTTT	CASPRPGVNTEAFF
TRBV9	.	TRBJ2-5	14	.	TGTGCCAGCAGCGCCACCACAGTACCAGAGACCCAGTACTTC	CASSATTVPETQYF
TRBV19	.	TRBJ2-4	18	TRBD1	TGTGCCAGTAGGCTGTTGGGGACAGGGCAAAAGGACAAAAACATTCAGTACTTC	CASRLLGTGQKDKNIQYF
TRBV27	.	TRBJ2-2	15	TRBD2	TGTGCCACCCACGGGGGAGGGGAAGGAGCCGGGGAGCTGTTTTTT	CATHGGGEGAGELFF
TRBV5-8	.	TRBJ2-1	16	TRBD2	TGTGCCAGCAGTGCCCGGGGACTAGCGGGACTAAATGAGCAGTTCTTC	CASSARGLAGLNEQFF
TRBV6-5	.	TRBJ1-1	13	.	TGTGCCAGCAGCCCCTTAGTAAACACTGAAGCTTTCTTT	CASSPLVNTEAFF
TRBV4-3	once	TRBJ1-5	14	TRBD1	TGCGCCAGCAGCCGCAACAGGGGCGGTCAGCCCCAGCATTTT	CASSRNRGGQPQHF
TRBV7-9	.	TRBJ2-3	15	.	TGTGCCAGCAGCCCGGGGGACAGATTAAGGAATACGCAGTATTTT	CASSPGDRLRNTQYF
TRBV7-9	.	TRBJ1-1	15	.	TGTTCCAGCAGCTTCTCCTATAATTCGAACACTGAAGCTTTCTTT	CSSSFSYNSNTEAFF
TRBV11-1	few	TRBJ2-1	11	.	TGTGCCAGCAGATTAGCCGATGAGCAGTTCTTC	CASRLADEQFF
TRBV5-4	.	TRBJ2-6	16	.	TGTGCCAGCAGCTTGGAACTGGTCTCTGGGGCCAACGTCCTGACTTTC	CASSLELVSGANVLTF
TRBV7-6	once	TRBJ1-2	15	.	TGTGCCAGCAGCTTAGGGGTCAGGGGCCCCTATGGCTACACCTTC	CASSLGVRGPYGYTF
TRBV7-2	.	TRBJ2-7	14	.	TGTGCCAGCAGCTTAGAAGTAGCCACCTACGAGCAGTACTTC	CASSLEVATYEQYF
TRBV30	.	TRBJ2-1	11	TRBD1	TGTGCCTGGGACAGGGGGAATGAGCAGTTCTTC	CAWDRGNEQFF
TRBV5-4	.	TRBJ1-3	16	TRBD1	TGTGCCAGCAGTCGGGGAGGACAGGTTCCTGGAAACACCATATATTTT	CASSRGGQVPGNTIYF
TRBV11-1	.	TRBJ2-7	15	TRBD1	TGTGCCCCCCGCCTCTCCGGGACAGGGGGCTACGAGCAGTACTTC	CAPRLSGTGGYEQYF
TRBV5-8	few	TRBJ1-1	14	.	TGTGCCAGCAGCTCGAGAGGGGGGAACACTGAAGCTTTCTTT	CASSSRGGNTEAFF
TRBV12-5	few	TRBJ1-4	14	TRBD1	TGTGCTAGTGGTTTCCGGACAGGGGACGAAAAACTGTTTTTT	CASGFRTGDEKLFF
TRBV4-3	.	TRBJ1-3	15	.	TGCGCCAGCAGCCAAGATAGTCGAGTAGGAAACACCATATATTTT	CASSQDSRVGNTIYF
TRBV7-7	.	TRBJ2-1	18	.	TGTGCTAGCAGCCCTAGGCCCGCTTTGCCGGGAGACTACAATGAGCAGTTCTTC	CASSPRPALPGDYNEQFF
TRBV11-3	.	TRBJ2-7	11	.	TGTGCCAGCAGCTTTGCAGGGGAGCAGTACTTC	CASSFAGEQYF
TRBV6-1	.	TRBJ1-1	15	.	TGTGCCAGCAGTGAAGACCGAGGATGGAACACTGAAGCTTTCTTT	CASSEDRGWNTEAFF
TRBV28	.	TRBJ2-7	16	TRBD2	TGTGCCAGCAGTCCCAGACTAGCGGGAGTCTCCTACGAGCAGTACTTC	CASSPRLAGVSYEQYF
TRBV2	few	TRBJ2-3	14	TRBD2	TGTGCCAGCCACCTAGCGGTTAGCACAGATACGCAGTATTTT	CASHLAVSTDTQYF
TRBV7-4	few	TRBJ1-5	16	TRBD1	TGTGCCAGCAGCTTAGAACAGGGGGCGAGCAATCAGCCCCAGCATTTT	CASSLEQGASNQPQHF
TRBV6-1	.	TRBJ2-1	16	TRBD2	TGTGCCAGCAGTCAAGGACTAGCGCTGTCCTACAATGAGCAGTTCTTC	CASSQGLALSYNEQFF
TRBV19	few	TRBJ2-5	14	.	TGTGCCAGTAGTGTCCTAACAGGGTCCAAGACCCAGTACTTC	CASSVLTGSKTQYF